Listed here are 23 T cell receptor beta chains from one sample, sequenced in a study of T cell changes during pregnancy in multiple sclerosis. Produced via immunoSEQ multiplex PCR; TCRdb's table is partial and in-frame only. The sample gives 55,000 or so clones, 90% of which show up once; around 0.58% is in the top ten. The specimen comprised CD4+ T cells from peripheral blood mononuclear cells, sampled in the first trimester of pregnancy. These TCRs come from a female donor with multiple sclerosis, enrolled in a pregnancy study.

This clone was counted a single time. The chain's CDR3 is CASSLVLAGPVKNIQYF. Here the CDR3 DNA reads TGTGCCAGCAGCTTAGTTCTAGCGGGGCCGGTCAAAAACATTCAGTACTTC. V gene TRBV7-2 combines with J gene TRBJ2-4; 9 positions match TRBD2. This CDR3 has 17 amino acids. The V and J ends lost 1 base and 3 bases, in that order; junction bases with no gene match: 7. Germline lookup yields CDR1 SGHTA and CDR2 FQGNSA.

The rearrangement uses TRBV5-1 and TRBJ2-1; D is perhaps TRBD2 (5 bases). CDR1 SGHRS and CDR2 YFSETQ come from the germline V gene. CDR3 length: 16 residues. Trimming cost V 0 bases and J 0 bases, with 10 bases left between them. Here the CDR3 DNA reads TGCGCCAGCAGCTTGGCGGGAAGGAGCTCCTACAATGAGCAGTTCTTC. Protein: CASSLAGRSSYNEQFF.

The chain combines TRBV19 with TRBJ1-5, with D possibly being TRBD1 (5 bases). V lost 5 bases to trimming and J lost 6 bases, with 14 bases between them. This CDR3 contains 14 residues. Germline CDR1 is LNHDA and CDR2 is SQIVND (reference sequence). CDR3 nucleotide sequence: TGTGCCAGTAGTGGACGGGGGATCGGTCAGCCCCAGCATTTT. Translation: CASSGRGIGQPQHF.

The chain has TRBV18 and TRBJ2-2; weak D call: TRBD1 (7 bases). The CDR3 spans 17 residues. V dropped 3 bases and J dropped 5 bases, with 19 bases sitting between them. CDR1 is KGHSH and CDR2 is LQKENI in the germline V gene. The DNA of the CDR3 is TGTGCCAGCTCACCTGGTCCTGCCAGGGGGGATACCGGGGAGCTGTTTTTT. It is translated as CASSPGPARGDTGELFF.

This chain connects TRBV27 to TRBJ2-5; TRBD2 might be the D (6 bases). This CDR3 has 13 amino acids. V was trimmed by 6 bases and J by 5 bases, leaving 13 bases between them. Germline lookup yields CDR1 MNHEY and CDR2 SMNVEV (reference sequence). The CDR3 spells CASRMGGGETQYF. As DNA, the CDR3 is TGTGCCAGCAGGATGGGGGGTGGCGAGACCCAGTACTTC.

The chain combines TRBV30 with TRBJ2-7; TRBD2 aligns across 8 bases. Germline-derived CDR1 and CDR2 are GTSNPN and SVGIG (reference sequence). Trimming took 0 bases from V and 7 from J; bases not matched to a gene: 17. The CDR3 is 17 amino acids. CDR3 sequence reads: CAWSVRFRRGAGREQYF. In DNA, the CDR3 is TGTGCCTGGAGTGTTAGGTTTAGGCGGGGGGCCGGGAGAGAGCAGTACTTC.

The rearrangement uses TRBV30 and TRBJ1-2; weak D call: TRBD1 (6 bases). Looked up from germline, CDR1 is GTSNPN and CDR2 is SVGIG (reference sequence). CDR3 length: 14 residues. V lost 4 bases and J 3 bases, leaving 15 bases between the germline ends. As DNA, the CDR3 is TGTGCCTGGACCCCGGACAGTAGGGACTATGGCTACACCTTC. Translated, it gives CAWTPDSRDYGYTF. Full variable domain (missing parts from reference TRBV30 and TRBJ1-2): SQTIHQWPATLVQPVGSPLSLECTVEGTSNPNLYWYRQAAGRGLQLLFYSVGIGQISSEVPQNLSASRPQDRQFILSSKKLLLSDSGFYLCAWTPDSRDYGYTFGSGTRLTVV.

The CDR3: CASSPPGFVGSGPTGDTYEQYF. The CDR3 DNA reads as TGTGCCAGCTCACCCCCCGGGTTTGTTGGGTCCGGTCCAACAGGGGATACCTACGAGCAGTACTTC. V gene TRBV18 combines with J gene TRBJ2-7; 7 bases map to TRBD1. Germline loops: CDR1 KGHSH, CDR2 LQKENI. The CDR3 contains 22 residues. The J segment lost 2 bases and the V segment lost 3 bases, leaving 28 bases of the junction unmatched.

This sequence joins TRBV7-2 and TRBJ2-1; tentative D call: TRBD2 (6 bases). The V and J ends lost 5 bases and 1 base respectively, with 9 bases between them. CDR1 and CDR2 (germline): SGHTA, FQGNSA. The CDR3 is 14 amino acids. The CDR3 is CASSPGTSYNEQFF. CDR3 bases: TGTGCCAGCAGCCCTGGGACTTCCTACAATGAGCAGTTCTTC.

V and J are TRBV6-1 and TRBJ1-5, with TRBD1 as a possible D gene (5 bases). CDR3 length: 13 amino acids. From germline, CDR1 is MNHNS and CDR2 SASEGT. The germline V and J ends were trimmed by 6 bases and 4 bases, with 10 bases remaining between them. This CDR3 is CASSLTGNQPQHF. CDR3 DNA sequence: TGTGCCAGCAGCCTTACAGGAAATCAGCCCCAGCATTTT.

V usage is TRBV28 and J usage is TRBJ1-5; 7 positions agree with TRBD1. The CDR3 extends over 16 amino acids. V was pared by 7 bases and J by 6 bases, with 15 bases of the junction left unmatched. Germline assignment: CDR1 MDHEN and CDR2 SYDVKM. DNA for the CDR3: TGTGCCAGCAACCCCCGACGACAGGGCTCTGGTCAGCCCCAGCATTTT. This codes for CASNPRRQGSGQPQHF.

This chain connects TRBV28 to TRBJ2-1, with a possible D match to TRBD2 (6 bases). Per the germline V gene, CDR1 is MDHEN and CDR2 is SYDVKM. The CDR3 covers 18 residues. V dropped 3 bases and J dropped 0 bases, with 18 bases sitting between them. The CDR3 protein is CASSFGTGRNRSYNEQFF. CDR3 coding DNA: TGTGCCAGCAGTTTTGGGACTGGAAGGAACCGCTCCTACAATGAGCAGTTCTTC.

V is TRBV19 and J is TRBJ1-1, with a weak D call TRBD1 (6 bases). Per the germline V gene, CDR1 is LNHDA and CDR2 is SQIVND (reference sequence). This CDR3 region has 16 residues. V lost 8 bases to trimming and J lost 6 bases, with 25 bases between them. Here the CDR3 DNA reads TGTGCCAGTCGGTTTCAGGGACACGATCCACTGGCTGAAGCTTTCTTT. As protein: CASRFQGHDPLAEAFF.

The chain carries TRBV6-1 and TRBJ1-5; D gene unclear. Germline CDR1 is MNHNS and CDR2 is SASEGT. CDR3 length equals 13 residues. V lost 5 bases, J lost 7 bases, and 12 bases lay in between. CDR3 coding DNA: TGTGCCAGCAGTCCTCTAACCCTCCAGCCCCAGCATTTT. Its protein product is CASSPLTLQPQHF.

This rearrangement joins TRBV6-1 to TRBJ1-4; D possibly corresponds to TRBD1 (5 bases). The CDR3 has 14 amino acids. From germline, CDR1 is MNHNS and CDR2 SASEGT. V was clipped by 6 bases and J by 4 bases, with 12 bases between them. The CDR3 is CASRIRDFNEKLFF. CDR3 bases: TGTGCCAGCAGAATCCGGGACTTTAATGAAAAACTGTTTTTT.

V and J are TRBV19 and TRBJ1-1; TRBD1 aligns across 7 bases. The CDR3 runs to 15 residues. CDR1 and CDR2 (germline): LNHDA, SQIVND (reference sequence). The J segment lost 4 bases and the V segment lost 7 bases, leaving 12 bases of the junction unmatched. CDR3 amino acids: CASTRTGNRGTEAFF. Here the CDR3 DNA reads TGTGCCAGTACCAGGACAGGAAATAGGGGCACTGAAGCTTTCTTT.

J is TRBJ2-5 and V is TRBV4-1; 10 bases are a match to TRBD2. This CDR3 region has 16 residues. Losses at the gene ends were 4 bases for V and 0 bases for J; bases not matched to a gene: 5. Germline V CDR1 and CDR2: MGHRA, YSYEKL. CDR3 DNA: TGCGCCAGCAGCCTTGGGACTAGCGTCAACCAAGAGACCCAGTACTTC. This encodes CASSLGTSVNQETQYF.

The sample holds one count of this clone. This sequence joins TRBV2 and TRBJ2-2, with 16 nucleotides matching TRBD2. V gave up 5 bases and J gave up 6 bases; unmatched junction bases: 3. The germline gives CDR1 SNHLY, CDR2 FYNNEI. CDR3 length equals 16 residues. CDR3 sequence (DNA): TGTGCCAGCAGTCTCGGGACTAGCGGGGGGGCCGGGGAGCTGTTTTTT. It encodes CASSLGTSGGAGELFF.

The chain employs TRBV7-8 and TRBJ1-1, with D unclear. V was clipped by 5 bases and J by 1 base, with 14 bases between them. CDR3 length: 15 amino acids. The germline V gene encodes CDR1 SGHVS and CDR2 FQNEAQ. In DNA form, the CDR3 reads TGTGCCAGCAGCCCGAGGACGGGAGAGAACACTGAAGCTTTCTTT. It yields the protein CASSPRTGENTEAFF.

The chain combines TRBV18 with TRBJ2-6, with D unresolved. Trimming removed 3 bases at V and 2 bases at J, with 11 bases between. This CDR3 has 16 residues. Germline V gene sequence: CDR1 KGHSH, CDR2 LQKENI. This chain's CDR3 is CASSPLVAAGANVLTF. CDR3 DNA: TGTGCCAGCTCACCCCTGGTCGCGGCTGGGGCCAACGTCCTGACTTTC.

The V and J genes are TRBV9 and TRBJ2-7; 16 positions match TRBD2. V lost 0 bases and J lost 7; bases outside the gene matches: 10. From germline, CDR1 is SGDLS and CDR2 YYNGEE. CDR3 length: 18 amino acids. The CDR3 protein is CASSVGLGLAGGPHEQYF. The CDR3, as DNA: TGTGCCAGCAGCGTAGGGTTGGGACTAGCGGGAGGGCCGCATGAGCAGTACTTC.

V is TRBV28 and J is TRBJ1-1; TRBD1 matches 10 bases. This CDR3 spans 13 amino acids. J lost 6 bases, V lost 6 bases, and 4 bases had no gene match. In germline, CDR1 is MDHEN, CDR2 SYDVKM. The CDR3 reads CASRTTGGPEAFF. The CDR3 DNA reads as TGTGCCAGCAGAACGACAGGGGGCCCTGAAGCTTTCTTT.

The chain couples TRBV7-7 to TRBJ2-1; TRBD1 matches at 8 bases. V shed 5 bases, J shed 10 bases, and the junction held 10 bases outside the gene matches. Looked up from germline, CDR1 is SSHAT and CDR2 is FNYEAQ (reference sequence). This CDR3 contains 14 residues. The CDR3 nucleotides are TGTGCCAGCAGCCCAGGGGGCCGCGGAGGGGAGCAGTTCTTC. Translating gives CASSPGGRGGEQFF.